These 20 T cell receptor beta chains were sequenced from one sample in a study of cytomegalovirus exposure and HLA in healthy donors. The PCR used 60 Vbeta and 13 Jbeta primers. TCRdb keeps only in-frame clones here, not all; method: immunoSEQ multiplex PCR. This table has 150,000 to 160,000 clones, 70% to 80% appearing once. Input material: PBMCs. The receptors were gathered from a man aged 30 to 39 in good health and CMV-seronegative.

V usage is TRBV5-6 and J usage is TRBJ2-1; D unresolved. CDR1 SGHDT and CDR2 YYEEEE come from the germline V gene. This CDR3 is built from 16 residues. The V end lost 0 bases, the J end lost 0 bases, and 10 bases lay between the germline ends. The CDR3 region has the DNA TGTGCCAGCAGCTTGGCTCACTTGAGCTCCTACAATGAGCAGTTCTTC. Protein sequence: CASSLAHLSSYNEQFF. Together with reference TRBV5-6 and TRBJ2-1, the CDR3 gives the full variable domain: DAGVTQSPTHLIKTRGQQVTLRCSPKSGHDTVSWYQQALGQGPQFIFQYYEEEERQRGNFPDRFSGHQFPNYSSELNVNALLLGDSALYLCASSLAHLSSYNEQFFGPGTRLTVL.

Concerning this clone itself: The sample holds other DNA sequences that translate to the same CDR3. The rearrangement links TRBV10-3 to TRBJ2-7, with no clear D. With 6 bases removed from V and 0 bases from J, the gap between germline ends came to 6 bases. Germline V gene sequence: CDR1 ENHRY, CDR2 SYGVKD. The CDR3 sequence is 12 residues long. The CDR3 reads CAIRGSSYEQYF. In nucleotides, the CDR3 is TGTGCCATCAGGGGCTCCTCCTACGAGCAGTACTTC.

CDR3: CASSLKASGPTTGELFF. DNA for the CDR3: TGTGCCAGCAGCTTAAAGGCCTCAGGGCCTACCACCGGGGAGCTGTTTTTT. The rearrangement links TRBV7-2 to TRBJ2-2, with D perhaps matching TRBD1 (5 bases). V shed 2 bases and J shed 4 bases, with 17 bases lying between them. Germline CDR1 reads SGHTA; CDR2 reads FQGNSA. This CDR3 has 17 residues. The entire variable domain, with the rest obtained from reference TRBV7-2 and TRBJ2-2, is as follows: GAGVSQSPSNKVTEKGKDVELRCDPISGHTALYWYRQSLGQGLEFLIYFQGNSAPDKSGLPSDRFSAERTGGSVSTLTIQRTQQEDSAVYLCASSLKASGPTTGELFFGEGSRLTVL.

This clone was detected only a few times. This chain uses TRBV19 with TRBJ2-2, with 8 bases matching TRBD1. J was trimmed by 5 bases and V by 7 bases; bases with no gene match: 9. The V gene's germline CDR1 is LNHDA and CDR2 SQIVND (reference sequence). The CDR3 contains 15 residues. The CDR3 loop reads CASTLTGGITGELFF. The CDR3 DNA sequence: TGTGCCAGTACCCTTACAGGGGGGATTACCGGGGAGCTGTTTTTT.

The rearrangement links TRBV30 to TRBJ1-1, with D tentatively TRBD1 (5 bases). Between the trimmed V and J ends, which lost 4 bases and 0 bases, there was a span of 9 bases. Germline values: CDR1 GTSNPN, CDR2 SVGIG (reference sequence). The CDR3 is 13 amino acids. CDR3 region: CAWNRGVNTEAFF. The CDR3 nucleotides read TGTGCCTGGAACCGGGGGGTGAACACTGAAGCTTTCTTT. Using reference TRBV30 and TRBJ1-1 for the parts outside the CDR3, the full variable domain is SQTIHQWPATLVQPVGSPLSLECTVEGTSNPNLYWYRQAAGRGLQLLFYSVGIGQISSEVPQNLSASRPQDRQFILSSKKLLLSDSGFYLCAWNRGVNTEAFFGQGTRLTVV.

This clone was seen more than once but under ten times. An end of the junction does not agree with germline; a read error may underlie this. The V call is TRBV7-3, the J call TRBJ2-7; 9 nucleotides line up with TRBD2. There are 13 residues in the CDR3. Germline-derived CDR1 and CDR2 are SGHTA and FQGTGA. In DNA form, the CDR3 reads TGTTCCAGCAGCTTAGCGGGGGATGGGGAGCAGTACTTC. Its protein product is CSSSLAGDGEQYF.

Note on this clone: Since the CDR3 does not end with the conserved phenylalanine or tryptophan, this likely comes from a read error. The chain recombines TRBV7-9 with TRBJ2-7; 7 bases map to TRBD1. This CDR3 is built from 14 residues. Per the germline V gene, CDR1 is SEHNR and CDR2 is FQNEAQ (reference sequence). V was pared by 5 bases and J by 2 bases, with 6 bases of the junction left unmatched. Written as DNA, the CDR3 is TGTGCCAGCAGCGCCTCCGGGACAGCCTACGAGCAGTACCTC. Translating it yields CASSASGTAYEQYL.

The rearrangement links TRBV6-1 to TRBJ2-6; D call uncertain. Looked up from germline, CDR1 is MNHNS and CDR2 is SASEGT. The length of the CDR3 is 15 residues. V lost 8 bases and J 0 bases, leaving 11 bases between the germline ends. CDR3 amino acids: CASSSQTSGANVLTF. The CDR3 DNA reads as TGTGCCAGCTCTTCACAGACCTCTGGGGCCAACGTCCTGACTTTC.

The J gene is TRBJ2-7, the V gene TRBV4-3; 7 bases align to TRBD1. Germline loops: CDR1 LGHNA, CDR2 YSLEER. CDR3 length: 15 residues. V was clipped by 4 bases and J by 1 base; unmatched bases: 7. The CDR3 DNA reads as TGCGCCAGCAGCCCAACGACAGGGAAGTCCTACGAGCAGTACTTC. It is translated as CASSPTTGKSYEQYF.

The chain uses TRBV28 and TRBJ1-2; no reliable D call. The CDR3 has 13 amino acids. Germline CDR1 reads MDHEN; CDR2 reads SYDVKM. Trimming took off 7 bases at V and 7 bases at J, with 16 bases between the two ends. The CDR3 here is CASIKQGRGGYTF. As DNA, the CDR3 is TGTGCCAGCATCAAACAAGGACGGGGTGGCTACACCTTC.

The V call is TRBV9, the J call TRBJ2-2; D is perhaps TRBD1 (6 bases). CDR1 is SGDLS, CDR2 YYNGEE, per germline. Trimming removed 4 bases from V and 4 bases from J, with 11 bases in between. This CDR3 is 14 amino acids long. The CDR3 region is CASSTSRGTGELFF. CDR3 nucleotide sequence: TGTGCCAGCAGCACAAGCAGGGGCACCGGGGAGCTGTTTTTT.

This clone has just one count. CDR3 DNA: TGCGCCAGCAGCCAAAGGGGGGGACAGGGGAACTATGGCTACACCTTC. It codes for CASSQRGGQGNYGYTF. V is TRBV4-3 and J is TRBJ1-2; 10 bases map to TRBD1. The CDR3 runs 16 residues. Germline lookup yields CDR1 LGHNA and CDR2 YSLEER. Losses at the gene ends were 2 bases for V and 2 bases for J; bases not matched to a gene: 5.

This clone was seen a single time. The rearrangement joins TRBV5-1 to TRBJ2-2; unclear D gene. Germline-derived CDR1 and CDR2 are SGHRS and YFSETQ. Trimming cost V 4 bases and J 4 bases, with 11 bases left between them. CDR3 length equals 14 residues. The CDR3 DNA reads TGCGCCAGCAGCGGTCAGGTCTTCACCGGGGAGCTGTTTTTT. It is translated as CASSGQVFTGELFF.

In this sample, this clone turned up a few times. The CDR3 DNA follows: TGTGCCAGCGGGGACAGGGGCAATGAGCAGTTCTTC. It yields the protein CASGDRGNEQFF. This chain connects TRBV28 to TRBJ2-1; the match to TRBD1 covers 10 bases. V was pared by 8 bases and J by 6 bases, with 1 base of the junction left unmatched. The CDR3 is made up of 12 amino acids. CDR1 is MDHEN, CDR2 SYDVKM, per germline. The full variable domain, rest sourced from reference TRBV28 and TRBJ2-1, is DVKVTQSSRYLVKRTGEKVFLECVQDMDHENMFWYRQDPGLGLRLIYFSYDVKMKEKGDIPEGYSVSREKKERFSLILESASTNQTSMYLCASGDRGNEQFFGPGTRLTVL.

V gene TRBV13 combines with J gene TRBJ2-1; D perhaps matches TRBD1 (6 bases). Germline-derived CDR1 and CDR2 are PRHDT and FYEKMQ (reference sequence). V shed 1 base and J shed 6 bases, with 10 bases lying between them. This CDR3 region has 14 residues. This CDR3 is CASSLVGAGNEQFF. In nucleotides, the CDR3 is TGTGCCAGCAGCTTAGTGGGGGCCGGCAATGAGCAGTTCTTC.

The rearrangement joins TRBV7-2 to TRBJ2-2; a possible D gene is TRBD1 (5 bases). V lost 3 bases, J lost 4 bases, and 9 bases lay in between. The germline gives CDR1 SGHTA, CDR2 FQGNSA. CDR3 length equals 14 residues. The CDR3 DNA reads TGTGCCAGCAGCTTTAGACAGCTCACCGGGGAGCTGTTTTTT. It yields the protein CASSFRQLTGELFF.

The genes are TRBV6-1 and TRBJ2-7, with D possibly matching TRBD1 (5 bases). Germline CDR1 and CDR2: MNHNS and SASEGT. The CDR3 is 11 residues long. Trimming pared 3 bases from V and 6 bases from J, leaving 6 bases between. CDR3 in amino acids: CASSDRAEQYF. CDR3 bases: TGTGCCAGCAGTGACAGGGCCGAGCAGTACTTC.

The CDR3 sequence: CAWSYGLAGDEQFF. The CDR3 coding sequence is TGTGCCTGGAGTTATGGACTAGCGGGGGATGAGCAGTTCTTC. The V call is TRBV30, the J call TRBJ2-1; 13 bases are a match to TRBD2. Trimming took 2 bases from V and 8 from J; bases not matched to a gene: 3. This CDR3 contains 14 residues. The germline CDR1 and CDR2 sequences are GTSNPN and SVGIG (reference sequence).

This clone was detected a few times. V gene TRBV7-6 combines with J gene TRBJ2-5; D might be TRBD1 (6 bases). Trimming took 5 bases from V and 0 from J, leaving 13 bases between them. Germline V CDR1 and CDR2: SGHVS, FNYEAQ. CDR3 size: 15 residues. The CDR3 DNA reads as TGTGCCAGCAGCACCGGGACATACAACCAAGAGACCCAGTACTTC. Translating gives CASSTGTYNQETQYF.

This chain joins TRBV5-3 and TRBJ1-2; TRBD1 is a possible D gene (6 bases). TRBV5-3 is classed as an ORF, of uncertain function. V lost 7 bases and J 0 bases, leaving 22 bases between the germline ends. CDR3 size: 17 residues. CDR3 nucleotide sequence: TGTGCCAGAGGCCCGGGGGGACAATTAGGAACTAACTATGGCTACACCTTC. It yields the protein CARGPGGQLGTNYGYTF.